The rows below give T cell receptor beta chains drawn from one sample of a study of T-cell reconstitution after alpha-beta-depleted transplantation in children. MiXCR, applied by TCRdb to the PCR reads, yields one record per CDR3 protein. The data show roughly 500,000 distinct CDR3 sequences, with 9.5% to 15% seen just once and around 6.1% held by the top ten. Sample: PBMCs from the stem cell graft donor, taken from the stem cell graft. The receptors derive from a human donor who donated a stem cell graft to a child with combined immunodeficiency. Each CDR3 is given with its conserved first and last residue. A D gene is named only where the DNA matches it firmly. Expanded clones get a size class; other rows say once, few or many, or leave the size out.

length	size	V	D	J	CDR3	DNA
13	.	TRBV10-3	.	TRBJ2-3	CAISETKSDTQYF	TGTGCCATCAGTGAGACAAAGTCAGATACGCAGTATTTT
13	few	TRBV7-2	.	TRBJ2-3	CDSSWGLTDTQYF	TGTGACAGCAGTTGGGGGCTCACAGATACGCAGTATTTT
14	.	TRBV14	.	TRBJ2-7	CASSQDLLTYEQYF	TGTGCCAGCAGCCAAGACCTGCTCACCTACGAGCAGTACTTC
14	few	TRBV12-3/TRBV12-4	.	TRBJ1-1	CASSISIMNTEAFF	TGTGCCAGCAGCATATCGATCATGAACACTGAAGCTTTCTTT
10	few	TRBV27	.	TRBJ2-5	CASKWETQYF	TGTGCCAGCAAGTGGGAGACCCAGTACTTC
17	few	TRBV10-3	TRBD2	TRBJ2-3	CAISEGTSGSSTDTQYF	TGTGCCATCAGTGAGGGGACTAGCGGGAGCAGCACAGATACGCAGTATTTT
15	.	TRBV19	.	TRBJ2-7	CASSILPTEAYEQYF	TGTGCCAGTAGTATACTACCGACCGAGGCTTACGAGCAGTACTTC
14	few	TRBV7-9	.	TRBJ2-5	CASSLDGKRETQYF	TGTGCCAGCAGCTTAGACGGGAAACGGGAGACCCAGTACTTC
11	many	TRBV10-3	.	TRBJ2-7	CAISENYEQYF	TGTGCCATCAGTGAGAACTACGAGCAGTACTTC
13	many	TRBV12-3/TRBV12-4	.	TRBJ1-1	CASSFHMNTEAFF	TGTGCCAGCAGTTTTCACATGAACACTGAAGCTTTCTTT
21	few	TRBV6-2/TRBV6-3	TRBD2	TRBJ2-1	CASSGQEPGLAGGSSYNEQFF	TGTGCCAGCAGCGGACAGGAACCTGGACTAGCGGGGGGCAGCTCCTACAATGAGCAGTTCTTC
16	few	TRBV9	TRBD2	TRBJ2-5	CASSVGSGGLQETQYF	TGTGCCAGCAGCGTAGGAAGCGGGGGGCTCCAAGAGACCCAGTACTTC
17	few	TRBV20-1	.	TRBJ2-5	CSASGWNSDRAPETQYF	TGCAGTGCTAGTGGATGGAACTCCGACAGAGCACCCGAGACCCAGTACTTC
12	few	TRBV7-8	TRBD1	TRBJ2-1	CASSKQGTEQFF	TGTGCCAGCAGCAAACAGGGGACTGAGCAGTTCTTC
13	many	TRBV6-4	TRBD2	TRBJ2-1	CASSSGRGDEQFF	TGTGCCAGCAGTAGCGGGAGAGGAGATGAGCAGTTCTTC
14	.	TRBV20-1	.	TRBJ1-2	CSARTLKSSYGYTF	TGCAGTGCTAGAACTCTAAAGTCAAGCTATGGCTACACCTTC
14	.	TRBV30	.	TRBJ2-2	CAWSSSSNTGELFF	TGTGCCTGGAGTTCAAGTTCGAACACCGGGGAGCTGTTTTTT
15	few	TRBV6-5	.	TRBJ2-7	CASSYATPAVYEQYF	TGTGCCAGCAGTTACGCCACTCCGGCGGTCTACGAGCAGTACTTC
14	few	TRBV12-3/TRBV12-4	TRBD2	TRBJ2-1	CASSGTSSFNEQFF	TGTGCCAGCAGTGGGACTAGCTCCTTCAATGAGCAGTTCTTC
14	.	TRBV7-9	.	TRBJ2-7	CASINRDGAYEQYF	TGTGCCAGCATCAACCGGGACGGGGCCTACGAGCAGTACTTC
14	many	TRBV29-1	.	TRBJ2-3	CSVEDGVSTDTQYF	TGCAGCGTTGAAGATGGGGTCTCCACAGATACGCAGTATTTT
15	.	TRBV7-9	.	TRBJ1-6	CASSLQGIYNSPLHF	TGTGCCAGCAGCCTGCAGGGGATATATAATTCACCCCTCCACTTT
14	.	TRBV3-1	.	TRBJ1-1	CASSQSPEGTEAFF	TGTGCCAGCAGCCAATCCCCGGAGGGCACTGAAGCTTTCTTT
11	few	TRBV29-1	.	TRBJ2-7	CSVTESYEQYF	TGCAGCGTGACAGAATCCTACGAGCAGTACTTC
14	.	TRBV12-3/TRBV12-4	.	TRBJ2-3	CASSLSSASDTQYF	TGTGCCAGCAGTTTATCTTCGGCCTCAGATACGCAGTATTTT
14	many	TRBV11-2	TRBD1	TRBJ1-4	CASSLDRNNEKLFF	TGTGCCAGCAGCCTGGACAGGAATAATGAAAAACTGTTTTTT
17	.	TRBV10-2	.	TRBJ1-6	CASSEKRGQGYNSPLHF	TGCGCCAGCAGTGAAAAAAGAGGTCAGGGCTATAATTCACCCCTCCACTTT
13	many	TRBV4-3	.	TRBJ2-2	CASSGGGTGELFF	TGCGCCAGCAGCGGGGGAGGAACCGGGGAGCTGTTTTTT